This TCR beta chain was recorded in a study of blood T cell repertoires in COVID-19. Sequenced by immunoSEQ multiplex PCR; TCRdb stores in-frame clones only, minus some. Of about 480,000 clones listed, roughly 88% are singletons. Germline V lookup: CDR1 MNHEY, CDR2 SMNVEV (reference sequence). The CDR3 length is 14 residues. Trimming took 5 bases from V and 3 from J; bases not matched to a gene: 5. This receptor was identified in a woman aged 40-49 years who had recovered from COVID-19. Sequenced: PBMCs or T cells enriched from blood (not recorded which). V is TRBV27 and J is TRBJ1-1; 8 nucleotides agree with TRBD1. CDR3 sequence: CASSPWTGHTEAFF. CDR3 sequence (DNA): TGTGCCAGCAGTCCGTGGACAGGGCACACTGAAGCTTTCTTT.